This TCR beta chain was recorded in a study of vaccination effects on CD4 cells after COVID-19 (dated by TCRdb to between 2020 and 2023). Context from the whole study: Each participant got two doses of an mRNA SARS-CoV-2 vaccine, either BNT162b2 or mRNA-1273. Cultures from other donors in the study were sequenced with the Oncomine TCR Beta short-read assay on an Illumina iSeq 100. The study compared SARS-CoV-2 spike-specific CD4+ TCR repertoires before and after mRNA vaccination in COVID-19 convalescent patients and infection-naive vaccine recipients. The full study included over 8 COVID-19 convalescent patients and several SARS-CoV-2-naive healthy vaccine recipients. What the work shows at the level of the full study, not this receptor alone: Only a small number of convalescent patients were included, and no early post-infection timepoints were available, which limited the study. Marked clonal contraction was observed in both infection-induced and vaccine-induced clones at late post-vaccination timepoints, consistent with waning T cell responses. Among healthy vaccine recipients, nearly all vaccine-induced clones were SARS-CoV-2 mono-reactive, and just 1 of 255 was cross-reactive with common cold coronaviruses.

The ViraFEST assay stimulated PBMC with viral peptide pools and then used TCR sequencing to identify antigen-specific CD4+ T cell clonotypes by expansion. After around 10 days of culture, CD4+ T cells were isolated with the EasySep CD4+ T cell isolation kit. Negative nucleocapsid antibody results before and after vaccination confirmed that the healthy vaccine recipients had no prior SARS-CoV-2 infection. A few million PBMC per well were cultured with approximately 10 ug/ml peptides in IMDM containing roughly 5% human AB serum, approximately 10 IU/ml IL-2 and gentamicin. Half of the culture medium was replaced with fresh IL-2-containing medium on days 3 and 7. Unless noted otherwise, every peptide stimulation condition was grown in triplicate wells. Using Ficoll-Paque Plus gradient centrifugation, PBMC were separated from whole blood and then either used fresh or cryopreserved at -140C. The spike proteins of SARS-CoV-2 and of the common cold coronaviruses HCoV-NL63, HCoV-OC43 and HCoV-229E were spanned by overlapping peptide pools. The QIAamp micro DNA kit was used to extract genomic DNA from the cultured CD4+ T cells.

The receptor library was made with the immunoSEQ multiplex PCR assay. DNA from the cultured and isolated CD4+ T cells underwent TCR beta CDR3 sequencing. The original pipeline was this. Non-productive TCR sequences were discarded, and reads were trimmed to the CDR3 region, with only CDR3s of 7 or more amino acids retained. Antigen-specific clonotypes were identified using the MANAFEST web app by comparison of expansion in peptide wells against reference cultures. For clones to be considered positive, expansion at FDR<0.05 versus reference and all other wells, an odds ratio above 5, and a frequency above 0.1% in two replicate wells were required. Cross-reactive clonotypes were defined as significantly expanded in SARS-CoV-2 spike wells and in at least one common cold coronavirus spike condition. Using the stringdist R package, CDR3 similarity was measured by Levenshtein distance, and unrooted trees were constructed with ape in R 3.6.1. The table comes from immuneACCESS by way of TCRdb, which keeps in-frame sequences with V and J called. Part of the clones is missing from these tables; in studies checked, under half for an unresolved V gene and the rest for unknown reasons. V, J and clone size derive from that table, while D and trimming were established from the DNA sequence. The sample contains 50,000 or so clones, roughly 80% of them found a single time. In total, the top ten clones hold about 2.3% of the sample.

Relative to germline, V is 2 bases shorter and J is 4 bases shorter, with 11 bases between their ends. Per the germline V gene (reference sequence), PRHDT is the CDR1 and FYEKMQ is the CDR2. The CDR3 covers 15 residues, taking in both the cysteine and the phenylalanine. The entry retains the CDR3 DNA only, 45 bases that are in frame from base 1. As concerns this clone: No antigen is known for it. No qualities accompany the bases; no much larger clone lies one base away.

The chain joins TRBV13 to TRBJ2-2; perhaps TRBD2 is the D gene, with 5 bases matching. Sequenced material: CD4+ T cells from PBMCs cultured with HCoV-229E spike peptides, taken before COVID-19 vaccination. What the cell subset or site label conveys for this sample: HCoV-229E spike overlapping peptide pool stimulation. The receptor comes from a human donor who received a COVID-19 vaccine. The nucleotide sequence reads as follows: TGTGCCAGCAGCTTAAGAGGGCCCGGCACCGGGGAGCTGTTTTTT. Translated, it reads CASSLRGPGTGELFF. Here the CDR3 is joined to the reference TRBV13 and TRBJ2-2 genes, and the full variable domain is: AAGVIQSPRHLIKEKRETATLKCYPIPRHDTVYWYQQGPGQDPQFLISFYEKMQSDKGSIPDRFSAQQFSDYHSELNMSSLELGDSALYFCASSLRGPGTGELFFGEGSRLTVL.